A single sample gave rise to the 28 T cell receptor beta chains below, sequenced in a study of blood T cell repertoires in COVID-19. Measured with immunoSEQ multiplex PCR; TCRdb has only the in-frame clones, and not every one. Of about 270,000 clones listed, approximately 90% are singletons. Sequencing was done on a sample of PBMCs or T cells enriched from blood (not recorded which). All receptors derive from an older woman in a cohort exposed to, infected with or recovered from COVID-19 (not recorded which).

The chain links TRBV19 to TRBJ2-5, with a tentative D call TRBD1 (6 bases). The CDR3 loop spans 14 amino acids. Trimming removed 5 bases from V and 4 bases from J, with 14 bases in between. Germline values: CDR1 LNHDA, CDR2 SQIVND (reference sequence). The CDR3 reads CASSPTGSGETQYF. CDR3 in DNA: TGTGCCAGTAGTCCTACAGGGTCAGGAGAGACCCAGTACTTC.

This sequence joins TRBV28 and TRBJ1-1; 7 bases are shared with TRBD1. The V segment lost 2 bases and the J segment 4 bases; nucleotides outside the gene matches: 4. Per the germline V gene, CDR1 is MDHEN and CDR2 is SYDVKM. The CDR3 runs to 14 residues. The chain's CDR3 is CASSLTGEGTEAFF. The CDR3 DNA sequence: TGTGCCAGCAGTTTAACAGGGGAAGGCACTGAAGCTTTCTTT.

This clone has only a few counts. The chain uses TRBV2 and TRBJ2-3; possible D gene TRBD2, 7 bases. CDR1 SNHLY and CDR2 FYNNEI come from the germline V gene. This CDR3 is 16 amino acids long. Trimming removed 8 bases at V and 1 base at J, with 19 bases between. The CDR3 DNA follows: TGTGCCAGCGGGGGGGGGCTAGCGGTACGCACAGATACGCAGTATTTT. Protein sequence: CASGGGLAVRTDTQYF.

CDR3 sequence reads: CASSRRDRGYEQYF. The CDR3 DNA sequence: TGTGCCAGCAGCCGACGGGACAGGGGCTACGAGCAGTACTTC. The V and J genes are TRBV6-5 and TRBJ2-7, with 10 bases matching TRBD1. The CDR3 runs to 14 residues. Unmatched junction bases numbered 5, after V lost 6 bases and J lost 3 bases. Per germline, CDR1 MNHEY and CDR2 SVGAGI.

The CDR3 reads CSASYQRTPYEQYF. The CDR3 region has the DNA TGCAGTGCTAGTTACCAGCGGACCCCCTACGAGCAGTACTTC. The V and J genes are TRBV20-1 and TRBJ2-7, with D possibly matching TRBD2 (5 bases). The germline V gene has CDR1 DFQATT and CDR2 SNEGSKA (reference sequence). The CDR3 is 14 residues long. Between the trimmed V and J ends, which lost 3 bases and 2 bases, there was a span of 14 bases.

The gene calls are TRBV3-1 (or the pseudogene TRBV3-2) and TRBJ2-7; 9 bases map to TRBD2. The CDR3 totals 15 residues. V dropped 2 bases and J dropped 5; count of bases not matched to a gene: 7. Germline-derived CDR1 and CDR2 are LGHDT and YNNKEL (reference sequence). The CDR3 sequence: CASSQWREGLHEQYF. The CDR3 DNA reads as TGTGCCAGCAGCCAATGGCGGGAGGGCCTCCACGAGCAGTACTTC.

The chain joins TRBV28 to TRBJ1-4; a weak D match, TRBD1 (5 bases). Trimming took 5 bases from V and 10 from J, leaving 20 bases between them. This CDR3 comprises 15 residues. Germline V gives CDR1 MDHEN, CDR2 SYDVKM. CDR3 region: CASSQLSQEGGKLFF. Here the CDR3 DNA reads TGTGCCAGCAGTCAACTTTCACAGGAGGGAGGAAAACTGTTTTTT. Full variable domain (outside the CDR3, taken from reference TRBV28 and TRBJ1-4): DVKVTQSSRYLVKRTGEKVFLECVQDMDHENMFWYRQDPGLGLRLIYFSYDVKMKEKGDIPEGYSVSREKKERFSLILESASTNQTSMYLCASSQLSQEGGKLFFGSGTQLSVL.

The V and J genes are TRBV2 and TRBJ2-7; possibly TRBD2 for D (6 bases). Trimming took off 6 bases at V and 0 bases at J, with 24 bases between the two ends. The germline gives CDR1 SNHLY, CDR2 FYNNEI. This CDR3 has 18 amino acids. CDR3 region: CASSSDRATGTLSYEQYF. As DNA, the CDR3 is TGTGCCAGCAGCTCCGACAGAGCAACCGGGACTCTCTCCTACGAGCAGTACTTC.

The rearrangement joins TRBV28 to TRBJ2-1; tentative D call: TRBD2 (5 bases). Deletions cut 5 bases from V and 3 bases from J, with 11 bases between. From germline, CDR1 is MDHEN and CDR2 SYDVKM. The CDR3 has 14 amino acids. CDR3 in DNA: TGTGCCAGCAGTCCACACGGGAACTACAATGAGCAGTTCTTC. It encodes CASSPHGNYNEQFF.

The rearrangement links TRBV5-6 to TRBJ1-5, with D perhaps matching TRBD1 (5 bases). CDR1 is SGHDT, CDR2 YYEEEE, per germline. This CDR3 is built from 16 residues. Trimming left V 3 bases short and J 0 bases short, with 13 bases between. CDR3 amino acids: CASSSTKTVSNQPQHF. The CDR3 DNA reads as TGTGCCAGCAGCTCAACTAAGACAGTTAGCAATCAGCCCCAGCATTTT.

This clone was detected only a few times. The chain combines TRBV18 with TRBJ1-2, with TRBD1 as a possible D gene (5 bases). Trimming left V 4 bases short and J 8 bases short, with 20 bases between. Germline V gene data show CDR1 as KGHSH and CDR2 as LQKENI. This CDR3 region has 15 residues. The CDR3 is CASSQREEIRGGYTF. The CDR3 DNA follows: TGTGCCAGCTCACAAAGGGAGGAGATTAGGGGCGGCTACACCTTC.

This chain connects TRBV3-1 (or the pseudogene TRBV3-2) to TRBJ2-1; maybe TRBD2 (5 bases). Deletions cut 1 base from V and 4 bases from J, with 17 bases between. This CDR3 has 17 residues. CDR1 is LGHDT and CDR2 is YNNKEL in the germline V gene (reference sequence). The CDR3, as DNA: TGTGCCAGCAGCCAAGGGCGGGCTGCCTCCAGATACAATGAGCAGTTCTTC. Encoded protein: CASSQGRAASRYNEQFF.

Only a few counts were recorded for this clone. The chain couples TRBV28 to TRBJ1-1, with a possible D match to TRBD1 (5 bases). The germline V and J ends were trimmed by 4 bases and 4 bases, with 16 bases remaining between them. The germline gives CDR1 MDHEN, CDR2 SYDVKM. The CDR3 consists of 15 residues. CDR3 in amino acids: CASSSGGGEGTEAFF. The CDR3 DNA reads TGTGCCAGCAGTTCCGGGGGGGGTGAGGGCACTGAAGCTTTCTTT. Based on the CDR3 plus reference TRBV28 and TRBJ1-1, the full variable domain is DVKVTQSSRYLVKRTGEKVFLECVQDMDHENMFWYRQDPGLGLRLIYFSYDVKMKEKGDIPEGYSVSREKKERFSLILESASTNQTSMYLCASSSGGGEGTEAFFGQGTRLTVV.

This clone was seen a single time. The chain links TRBV28 to TRBJ1-1; 9 nucleotides agree with TRBD1. Germline V lookup: CDR1 MDHEN, CDR2 SYDVKM. This CDR3 is built from 15 residues. With V trimmed by 4 bases and J by 7 bases, 10 bases remained unmatched. The CDR3 nucleotides read TGTGCCAGCAGTTCACCGACAGGGGGAATTAATGAAGCTTTCTTT. Its translation: CASSSPTGGINEAFF. Combining the CDR3 with reference TRBV28 and TRBJ1-1 gives the whole variable domain DVKVTQSSRYLVKRTGEKVFLECVQDMDHENMFWYRQDPGLGLRLIYFSYDVKMKEKGDIPEGYSVSREKKERFSLILESASTNQTSMYLCASSSPTGGINEAFFGQGTRLTVV.

The chain links TRBV6-5 to TRBJ1-3; D is undetermined. The germline V gene encodes CDR1 MNHEY and CDR2 SVGAGI. The CDR3 extends over 14 amino acids. Deletions cut 6 bases from V and 0 bases from J, with 9 bases between. CDR3 loop: CASSPTFSGNTIYF. The CDR3, as DNA: TGTGCCAGCAGCCCGACATTCTCTGGAAACACCATATATTTT.

This clone was seen a single time. The V call is TRBV5-1, the J call TRBJ2-3, with D tentatively TRBD2 (6 bases). V gave up 0 bases and J gave up 2 bases, with 16 bases separating them. The CDR3 spans 17 residues. Germline loops: CDR1 SGHRS, CDR2 YFSETQ. This CDR3 is CASSLDSLALHTDTQYF. Written as DNA, the CDR3 is TGCGCCAGCAGCTTGGATAGTCTAGCGTTACACACAGATACGCAGTATTTT.

The chain couples TRBV5-6 to TRBJ2-5; the D gene is possibly TRBD2 (6 bases). The V gene's germline CDR1 is SGHDT and CDR2 YYEEEE. V lost 4 bases and J 4 bases, leaving 11 bases between the germline ends. The CDR3 is 13 amino acids. This chain's CDR3 is CASSTPGGETQYF. The CDR3 DNA is TGTGCCAGCAGCACCCCCGGGGGAGAGACCCAGTACTTC.

The V gene is TRBV2, the J gene TRBJ2-1, with TRBD1 identical over 12 bases. CDR1 and CDR2 (germline): SNHLY, FYNNEI. With 6 bases clipped from V and 8 bases from J, the junction kept 5 bases outside the gene matches. The CDR3 sequence is 14 residues long. The CDR3 DNA follows: TGTGCCAGCAGGAGGGGACAGGGGGCCGATGAGCAGTTCTTC. It is translated as CASRRGQGADEQFF.

This clone showed up just once. This rearrangement joins TRBV24-1 to TRBJ2-1; TRBD2 matches 12 bases. Trimming cost V 5 bases and J 8 bases; bases outside gene matches: 3. Germline V gives CDR1 KGHDR, CDR2 SFDVKD. CDR3 length equals 14 residues. CDR3 region: CATSGTSGKDEQFF. CDR3 in DNA: TGTGCCACCAGTGGGACTAGCGGGAAGGATGAGCAGTTCTTC.

The CDR3 DNA follows: TGCAGCGTTCCCCGACAGGGGGGGATCACTGAAGCTTTCTTT. The encoded protein is CSVPRQGGITEAFF. The rearrangement joins TRBV29-1 to TRBJ1-1; 9 nucleotides agree with TRBD1. The V and J ends lost 5 bases and 4 bases, in that order; junction bases with no gene match: 8. The CDR3 is 14 residues long. CDR1 and CDR2 (germline): SQVTM, ANQGSEA.

This clone occurred once. This sequence joins TRBV4-1 and TRBJ2-5, with D uncertain. The germline V gene has CDR1 MGHRA and CDR2 YSYEKL. This CDR3 spans 14 amino acids. Trimming cost V 2 bases and J 1 base, with 8 bases left between them. The CDR3 DNA reads TGCGCCAGCAGCCAAACAGATATCCAAGAGACCCAGTACTTC. Amino acids: CASSQTDIQETQYF.

The V gene is TRBV6-2 or TRBV6-3, the J gene TRBJ1-2; D is unclear. Germline V CDR1 and CDR2: MNHEY, SVGEGT. This CDR3 comprises 12 residues. V was cut by 6 bases and J by 2 bases, with 7 bases left in between. CDR3 region: CASSTGNYGYTF. CDR3 bases: TGTGCCAGCAGCACGGGGAACTATGGCTACACCTTC.

The chain recombines TRBV19 with TRBJ1-1; 9 positions match TRBD1. The CDR3 has 17 residues. Germline CDR1 is LNHDA and CDR2 is SQIVND (reference sequence). V lost 0 bases, J lost 2 bases, and 7 bases stayed unmatched. This chain's CDR3 is CASSIDWGQGFNTEAFF. The CDR3 coding sequence is TGTGCCAGTAGTATAGATTGGGGACAGGGTTTCAACACTGAAGCTTTCTTT.

J is TRBJ1-2 and V is TRBV5-4; TRBD1 matches at 7 bases. J gave up 8 bases and V 3 bases, and 7 bases lay outside the gene matches. Germline V gene sequence: CDR1 SGHNT, CDR2 YYREEE (reference sequence). This CDR3 has 13 residues. CDR3: CASSSSQGTGYTF. The CDR3 DNA reads as TGTGCCAGCAGCTCCTCACAGGGGACCGGCTACACCTTC.

This sequence joins TRBV6-5 and TRBJ2-7; unclear D gene. Germline V gives CDR1 MNHEY, CDR2 SVGAGI. Trimming left V 6 bases short and J 7 bases short, with 16 bases between. The CDR3 sequence is 13 residues long. CDR3 in amino acids: CASRTEPTSEQYF. DNA for the CDR3: TGTGCCAGCAGAACCGAACCGACATCGGAGCAGTACTTC.

V and J are TRBV3-1 (or the pseudogene TRBV3-2) and TRBJ1-5; D is uncertain. V lost 2 bases and J 5 bases, leaving 4 bases between the germline ends. CDR1 LGHDT and CDR2 YNNKEL come from the germline V gene (reference sequence). The CDR3 spans 12 residues. The CDR3 region is CASSQLDQPQHF. In DNA, the CDR3 is TGTGCCAGCAGCCAACTCGATCAGCCCCAGCATTTT.

The chain joins TRBV15 to TRBJ2-7; 9 nucleotides line up with TRBD2. Per the germline V gene, CDR1 is LNHNV and CDR2 is YYDKDF (reference sequence). Unmatched junction bases numbered 6, after V lost 0 bases and J lost 6 bases. This CDR3 spans 15 amino acids. The CDR3 bases are TGTGCCACCAGCAGAGACAGGGGACTAGCTAGCGAGCAGTACTTC. Translation: CATSRDRGLASEQYF.

The chain combines TRBV11-2 with TRBJ1-2; 8 bases fit TRBD1. With V trimmed by 3 bases and J by 4 bases, 7 bases remained unmatched. This CDR3 is 15 amino acids long. Germline CDR1 SGHAT, CDR2 FQNNGV. The CDR3 protein is CASSFTTGEGYGYTF. The CDR3 region has the DNA TGTGCCAGCAGCTTTACGACAGGGGAGGGCTATGGCTACACCTTC. Based on the CDR3 plus reference TRBV11-2 and TRBJ1-2, the full variable domain is EAGVAQSPRYKIIEKRQSVAFWCNPISGHATLYWYQQILGQGPKLLIQFQNNGVVDDSQLPKDRFSAERLKGVDSTLKIQPAKLEDSAVYLCASSFTTGEGYGYTFGSGTRLTVV.